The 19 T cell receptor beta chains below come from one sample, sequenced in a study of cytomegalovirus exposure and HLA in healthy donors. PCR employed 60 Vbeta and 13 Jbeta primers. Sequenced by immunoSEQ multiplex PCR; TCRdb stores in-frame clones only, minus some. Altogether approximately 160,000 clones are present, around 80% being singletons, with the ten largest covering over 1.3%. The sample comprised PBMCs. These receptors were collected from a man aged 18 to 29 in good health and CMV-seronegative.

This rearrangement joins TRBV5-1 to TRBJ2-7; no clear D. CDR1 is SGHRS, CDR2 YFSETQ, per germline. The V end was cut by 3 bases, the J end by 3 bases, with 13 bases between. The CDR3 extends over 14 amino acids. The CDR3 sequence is CASSSVDGFYEQYF. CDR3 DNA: TGCGCCAGCAGCTCCGTTGACGGGTTCTACGAGCAGTACTTC.

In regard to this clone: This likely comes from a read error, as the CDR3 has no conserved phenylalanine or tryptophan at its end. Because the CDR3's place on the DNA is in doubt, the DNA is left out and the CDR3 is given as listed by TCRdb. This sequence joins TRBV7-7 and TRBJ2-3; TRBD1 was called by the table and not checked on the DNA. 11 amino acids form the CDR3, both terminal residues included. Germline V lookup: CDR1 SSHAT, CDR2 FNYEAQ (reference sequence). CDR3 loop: CASSSRTGGFQ.

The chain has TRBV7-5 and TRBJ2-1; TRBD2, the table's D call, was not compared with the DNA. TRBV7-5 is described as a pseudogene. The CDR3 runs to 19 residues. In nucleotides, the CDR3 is TGTGTCAGAAGGGTGGGGCGTGAGCGGGAGGGCCGCTCCTACAATGAGCAGTTCTTC. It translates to CVRRVGREREGRSYNEQFF.

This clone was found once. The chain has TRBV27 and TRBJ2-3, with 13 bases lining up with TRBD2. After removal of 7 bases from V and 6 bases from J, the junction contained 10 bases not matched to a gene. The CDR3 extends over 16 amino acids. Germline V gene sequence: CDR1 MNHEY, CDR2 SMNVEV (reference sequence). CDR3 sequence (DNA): TGTGCCAGCACCTGGGTACTAGCGGGAGGGCCTGATACGCAGTATTTT. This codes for CASTWVLAGGPDTQYF.

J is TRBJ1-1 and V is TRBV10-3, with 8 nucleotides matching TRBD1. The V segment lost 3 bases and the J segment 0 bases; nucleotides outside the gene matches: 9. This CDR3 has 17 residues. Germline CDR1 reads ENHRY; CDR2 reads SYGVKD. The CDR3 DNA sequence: TGTGCCATCAGTGAAGGGTCAGGGGGCAACATGAACACTGAAGCTTTCTTT. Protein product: CAISEGSGGNMNTEAFF.

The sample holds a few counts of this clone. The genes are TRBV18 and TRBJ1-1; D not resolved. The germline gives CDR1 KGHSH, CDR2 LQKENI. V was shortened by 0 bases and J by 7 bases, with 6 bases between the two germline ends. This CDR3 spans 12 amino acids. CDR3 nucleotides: TGTGCCAGCTCACCACCCTCAGGTGAAGCTTTCTTT. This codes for CASSPPSGEAFF.

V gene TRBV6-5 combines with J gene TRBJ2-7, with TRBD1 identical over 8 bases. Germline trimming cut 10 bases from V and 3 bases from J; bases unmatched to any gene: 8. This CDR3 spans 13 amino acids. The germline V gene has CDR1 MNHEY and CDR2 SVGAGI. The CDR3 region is CATAGTGYYEQYF. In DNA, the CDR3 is TGTGCCACCGCCGGGACAGGCTACTACGAGCAGTACTTC.

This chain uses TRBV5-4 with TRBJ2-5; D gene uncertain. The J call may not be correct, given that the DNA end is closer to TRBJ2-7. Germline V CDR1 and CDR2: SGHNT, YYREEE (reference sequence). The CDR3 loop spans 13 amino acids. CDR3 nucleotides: TGTGCCAGCAGCTTTTCAAATAACTACGAGCAGTACTTC. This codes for CASSFSNNYEQYF.

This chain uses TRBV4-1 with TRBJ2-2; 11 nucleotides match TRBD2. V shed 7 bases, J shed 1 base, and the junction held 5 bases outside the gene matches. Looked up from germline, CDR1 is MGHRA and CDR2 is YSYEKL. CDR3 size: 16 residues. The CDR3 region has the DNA TGCGCCAGCACCCTAGCGGGAGGAGGGAACACCGGGGAGCTGTTTTTT. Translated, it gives CASTLAGGGNTGELFF.

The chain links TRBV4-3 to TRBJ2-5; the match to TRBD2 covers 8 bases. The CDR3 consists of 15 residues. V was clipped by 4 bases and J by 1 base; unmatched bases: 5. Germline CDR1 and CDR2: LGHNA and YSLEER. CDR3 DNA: TGCGCCAGCAGCCGAATCACTAGCGGCCAAGAGACCCAGTACTTC. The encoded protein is CASSRITSGQETQYF.

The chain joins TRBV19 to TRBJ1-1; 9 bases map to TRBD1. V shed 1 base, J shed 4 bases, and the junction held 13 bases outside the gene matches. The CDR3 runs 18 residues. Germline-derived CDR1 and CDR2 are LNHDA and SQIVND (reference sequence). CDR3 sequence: CASSIVSVGTGLPTEAFF. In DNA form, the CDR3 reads TGTGCCAGTAGTATAGTATCGGTGGGGACAGGGCTACCCACTGAAGCTTTCTTT.

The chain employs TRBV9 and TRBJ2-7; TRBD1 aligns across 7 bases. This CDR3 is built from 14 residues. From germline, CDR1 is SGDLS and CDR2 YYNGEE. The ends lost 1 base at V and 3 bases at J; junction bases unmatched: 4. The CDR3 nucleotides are TGTGCCAGCAGCGTATCCACAGGGGACTACGAGCAGTACTTC. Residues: CASSVSTGDYEQYF.

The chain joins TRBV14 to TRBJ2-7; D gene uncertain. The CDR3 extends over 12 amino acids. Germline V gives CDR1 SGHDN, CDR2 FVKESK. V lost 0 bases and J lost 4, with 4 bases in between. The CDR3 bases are TGTGCCAGCAGCCAAGATTATTACGAGCAGTACTTC. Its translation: CASSQDYYEQYF.

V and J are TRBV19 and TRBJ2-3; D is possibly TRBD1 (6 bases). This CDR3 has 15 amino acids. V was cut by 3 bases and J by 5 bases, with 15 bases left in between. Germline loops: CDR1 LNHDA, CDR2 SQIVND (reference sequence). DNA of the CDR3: TGTGCCAGTAGTATCGGAACGATCAGGGGAGATACGCAGTATTTT. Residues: CASSIGTIRGDTQYF.

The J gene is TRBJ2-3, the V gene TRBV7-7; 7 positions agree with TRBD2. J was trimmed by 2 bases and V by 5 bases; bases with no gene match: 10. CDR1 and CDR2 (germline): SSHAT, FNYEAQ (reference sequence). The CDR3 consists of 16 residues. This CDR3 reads CASSPGQRGPTDTQYF. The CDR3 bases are TGTGCCAGCAGCCCCGGCCAGCGGGGACCCACAGATACGCAGTATTTT.

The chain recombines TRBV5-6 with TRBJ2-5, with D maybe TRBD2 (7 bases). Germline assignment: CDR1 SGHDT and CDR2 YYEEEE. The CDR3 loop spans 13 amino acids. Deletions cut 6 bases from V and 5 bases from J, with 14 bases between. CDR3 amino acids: CASTWGGLETQYF. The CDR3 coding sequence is TGTGCCAGCACCTGGGGGGGGCTGGAGACCCAGTACTTC.

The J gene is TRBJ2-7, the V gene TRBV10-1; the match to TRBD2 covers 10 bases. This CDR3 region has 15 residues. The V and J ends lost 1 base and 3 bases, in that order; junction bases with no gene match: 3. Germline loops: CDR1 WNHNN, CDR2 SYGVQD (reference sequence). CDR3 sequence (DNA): TGCGCCAGCAGTGAGTGGACTAGCGGTTTCTACGAGCAGTACTTC. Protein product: CASSEWTSGFYEQYF.

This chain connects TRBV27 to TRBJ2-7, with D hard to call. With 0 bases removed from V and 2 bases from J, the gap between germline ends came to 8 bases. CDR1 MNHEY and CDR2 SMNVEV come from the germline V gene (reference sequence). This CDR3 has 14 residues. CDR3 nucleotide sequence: TGTGCCAGCAGTTTATCGGCCAAGACCTACGAGCAGTACTTC. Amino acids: CASSLSAKTYEQYF.

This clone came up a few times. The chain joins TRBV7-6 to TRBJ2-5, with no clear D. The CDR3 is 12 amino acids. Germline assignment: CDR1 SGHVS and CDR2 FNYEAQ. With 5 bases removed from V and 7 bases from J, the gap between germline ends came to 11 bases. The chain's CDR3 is CASSPPSGTQYF. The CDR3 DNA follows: TGTGCCAGCAGCCCACCATCAGGGACCCAGTACTTC.